In this sample, the clone carrying this TCR beta chain turned up a few times. Its antigen is unknown. The sample belongs to a study of beta chain features in type 1 diabetes. Trimming pared 3 bases from V and 0 bases from J, leaving 12 bases between. The CDR3 runs 15 residues. From germline, CDR1 is SNHLY and CDR2 FYNNEI. Sorting based on CD45RO/CCR7/CD25/CD127/CD95/CD27 separated CD4+ naive, central memory, regulatory and stem cell-like memory cells. Post-sort purity exceeded 95% for all sorted populations. General study findings and limits: Moderate but significant shortening of TCRB CDR3s was recorded in all four CD4+ subsets from Type 1 diabetes patients.

Every isolated RNA sample was fully reverse transcribed, so sequencing captured expressed TCRB transcripts. The repertoire was sequenced with immunoSEQ multiplex PCR; TCRdb's copy has only in-frame clones and lacks some. The table lists 300,000 to 400,000 clones, around 9% of them singletons. The clonotype originates from a man between 25 and 39 years old with type 1 diabetes. Sample: central memory CD4+ T cells from blood. The rearrangement joins TRBV2 to TRBJ2-7; D remains ambiguous. The CDR3 loop is CASSEGSRSSYEQYF. The CDR3 nucleotides are TGTGCCAGCAGTGAGGGCAGCCGCAGCTCCTACGAGCAGTACTTC.